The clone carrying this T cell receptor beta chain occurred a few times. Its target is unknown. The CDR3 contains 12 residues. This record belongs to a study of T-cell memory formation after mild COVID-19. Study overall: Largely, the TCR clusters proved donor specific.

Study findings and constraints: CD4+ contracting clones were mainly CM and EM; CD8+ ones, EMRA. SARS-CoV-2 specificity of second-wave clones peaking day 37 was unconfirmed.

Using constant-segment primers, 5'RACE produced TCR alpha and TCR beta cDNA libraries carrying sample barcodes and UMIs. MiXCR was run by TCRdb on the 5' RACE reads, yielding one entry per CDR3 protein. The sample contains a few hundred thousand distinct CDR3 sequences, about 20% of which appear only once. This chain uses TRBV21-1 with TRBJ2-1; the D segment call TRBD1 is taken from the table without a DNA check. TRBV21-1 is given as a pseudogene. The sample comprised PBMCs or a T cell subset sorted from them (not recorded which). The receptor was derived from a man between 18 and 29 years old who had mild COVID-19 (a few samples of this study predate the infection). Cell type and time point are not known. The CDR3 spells CASRGRANEQFF. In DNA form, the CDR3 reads TGTGCCAGCCGGGGCAGGGCCAATGAGCAGTTCTTC.